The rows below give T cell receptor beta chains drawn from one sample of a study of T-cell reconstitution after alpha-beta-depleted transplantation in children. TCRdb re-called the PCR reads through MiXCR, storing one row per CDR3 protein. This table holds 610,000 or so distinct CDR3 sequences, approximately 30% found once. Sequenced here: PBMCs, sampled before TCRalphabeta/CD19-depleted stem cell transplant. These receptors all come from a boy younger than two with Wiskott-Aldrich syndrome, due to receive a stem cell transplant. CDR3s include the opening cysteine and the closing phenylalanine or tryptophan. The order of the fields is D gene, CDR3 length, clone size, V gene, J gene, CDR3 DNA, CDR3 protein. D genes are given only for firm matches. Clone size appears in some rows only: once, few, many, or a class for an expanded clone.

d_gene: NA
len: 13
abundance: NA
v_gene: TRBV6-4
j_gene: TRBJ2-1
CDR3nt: TGTGCCAGCAGTCGTCGTATAGGGGGTGAGCAGTTCTTC
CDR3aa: CASSRRIGGEQFF

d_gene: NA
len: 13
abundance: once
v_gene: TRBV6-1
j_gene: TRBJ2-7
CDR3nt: TGTGCCAGCAGTCCCATCCCTAACTACGAGCAGTACTTC
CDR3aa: CASSPIPNYEQYF

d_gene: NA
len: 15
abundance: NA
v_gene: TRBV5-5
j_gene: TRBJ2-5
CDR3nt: TGTGCCAGCAGCTTGGTGCTGGCTGACCAAGAGACCCAGTACTTC
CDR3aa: CASSLVLADQETQYF

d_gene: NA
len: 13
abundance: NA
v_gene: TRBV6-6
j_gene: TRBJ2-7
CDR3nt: TGTGCCAGCAAAGGAGGGGAACCCTACGAGCAGTACTTC
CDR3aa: CASKGGEPYEQYF

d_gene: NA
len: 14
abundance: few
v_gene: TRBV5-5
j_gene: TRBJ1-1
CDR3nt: TGTGCCAGCAGCCGGCGAACGGAACCCACTGAAGCTTTCTTT
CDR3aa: CASSRRTEPTEAFF

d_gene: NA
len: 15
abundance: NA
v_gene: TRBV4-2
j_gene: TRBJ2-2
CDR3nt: TGTGCCAGCAGCCAAGGCGGACCGGGAGTCCGGGAGCTGTTTTTT
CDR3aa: CASSQGGPGVRELFF

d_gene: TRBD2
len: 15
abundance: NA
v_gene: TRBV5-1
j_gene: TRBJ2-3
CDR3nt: TGCGCCAGCAGTCGACTAGCGGGAGAGGCAGATACGCAGTATTTT
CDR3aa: CASSRLAGEADTQYF

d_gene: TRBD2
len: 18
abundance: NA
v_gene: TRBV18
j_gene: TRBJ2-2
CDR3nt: TGTGCCAGCTCACCTCTAGCGGGATCCAGCAACCCCACCGGGGAGCTGTTTTTT
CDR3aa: CASSPLAGSSNPTGELFF

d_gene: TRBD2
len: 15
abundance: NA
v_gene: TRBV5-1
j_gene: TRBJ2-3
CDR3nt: TGCGCCAGCAGACCCGGACTAGCGGGAACAGATACGCAGTATTTT
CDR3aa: CASRPGLAGTDTQYF

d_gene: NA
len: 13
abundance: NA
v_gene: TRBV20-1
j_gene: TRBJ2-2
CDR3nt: TGCAGTGCCGGAGGGGGGTACACCGGGGAGCTGTTTTTT
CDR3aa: CSAGGGYTGELFF

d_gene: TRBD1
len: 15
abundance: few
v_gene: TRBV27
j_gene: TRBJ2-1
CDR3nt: TGTGCCAGCAGTCTCCGGGACAGTACCTACAATGAGCAGTTCTTC
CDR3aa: CASSLRDSTYNEQFF

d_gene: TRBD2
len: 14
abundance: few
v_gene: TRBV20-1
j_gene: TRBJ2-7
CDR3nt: TGCAGTGCTGGGCAGAGCGGGAGTCCTTACGAGCAGTACTTC
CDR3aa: CSAGQSGSPYEQYF

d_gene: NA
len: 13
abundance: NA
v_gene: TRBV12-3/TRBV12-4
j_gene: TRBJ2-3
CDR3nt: TGTGCCAGCAGTCCACAACTAGAAGATACGCAGTATTTT
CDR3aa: CASSPQLEDTQYF

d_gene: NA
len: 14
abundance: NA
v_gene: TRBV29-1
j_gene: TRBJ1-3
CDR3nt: TGCAGCGTTGAGGCTGATCTCTCTGGAAACACCATATATTTT
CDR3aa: CSVEADLSGNTIYF

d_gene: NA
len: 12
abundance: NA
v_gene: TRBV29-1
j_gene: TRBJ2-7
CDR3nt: TGCAGCGTTGGCCCCACTAGATACGAGCAGTACTTC
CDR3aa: CSVGPTRYEQYF

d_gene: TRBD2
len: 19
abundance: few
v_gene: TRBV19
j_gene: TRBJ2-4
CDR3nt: TGTGCCAGTAGCCCAAAGGTCCTAGCGGAGCTTCTAGCCAAAAACATTCAGTACTTC
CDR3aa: CASSPKVLAELLAKNIQYF

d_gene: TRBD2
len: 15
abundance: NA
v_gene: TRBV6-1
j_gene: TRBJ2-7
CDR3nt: TGTGCCAGCAGCCTAGCGGGAGCGGCCATATACGAGCAGTACTTC
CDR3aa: CASSLAGAAIYEQYF

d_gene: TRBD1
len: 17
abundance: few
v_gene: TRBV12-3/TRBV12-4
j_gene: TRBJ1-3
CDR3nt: TGTGCCAGCAGCCCCGGGACAGGGCCCCTCTCTGGAAACACCATATATTTT
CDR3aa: CASSPGTGPLSGNTIYF

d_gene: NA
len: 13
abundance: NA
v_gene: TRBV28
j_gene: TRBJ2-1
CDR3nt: TGTGCCAGCAGTGTTAGAAGGGTGGATGAGCAGTTCTTC
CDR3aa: CASSVRRVDEQFF

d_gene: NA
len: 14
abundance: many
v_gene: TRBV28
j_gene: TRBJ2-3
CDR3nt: TGTGCCAGCAGTTTCCAGGGGTCCACAGATACGCAGTATTTT
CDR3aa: CASSFQGSTDTQYF

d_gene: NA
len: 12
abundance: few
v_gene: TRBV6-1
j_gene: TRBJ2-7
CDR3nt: TGTGCCGGCCGGACAGCCTCCTACGAGCAGTACTTC
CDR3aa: CAGRTASYEQYF

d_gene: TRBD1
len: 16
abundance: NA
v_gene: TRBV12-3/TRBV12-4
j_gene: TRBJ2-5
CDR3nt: TGTGCCAGCAGTAAGGCAGGGACAGGGAGTGGAGAGACCCAGTACTTC
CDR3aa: CASSKAGTGSGETQYF

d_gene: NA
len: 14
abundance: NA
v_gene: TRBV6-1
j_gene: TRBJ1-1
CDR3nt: TGTGCCAGCAGGTCTCCCGGAATTAACACTGAAGCTTTCTTT
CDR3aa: CASRSPGINTEAFF

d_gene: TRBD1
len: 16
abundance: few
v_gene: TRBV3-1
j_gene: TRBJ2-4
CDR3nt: TGTGCCAGCAGCCATCCTTCCGGGACAGGGCAAAACATTCAGTACTTC
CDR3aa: CASSHPSGTGQNIQYF

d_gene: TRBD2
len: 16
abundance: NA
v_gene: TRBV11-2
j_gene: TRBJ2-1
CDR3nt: TGTGCCAGCAGCACCCCTAGCGGGAGCTCCTACAATGAGCAGTTCTTC
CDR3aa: CASSTPSGSSYNEQFF

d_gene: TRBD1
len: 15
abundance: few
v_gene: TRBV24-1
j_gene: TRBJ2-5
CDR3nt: TGTGCCACCAGTGACTCCGGGACAGGCCAAGAGACCCAGTACTTC
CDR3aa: CATSDSGTGQETQYF

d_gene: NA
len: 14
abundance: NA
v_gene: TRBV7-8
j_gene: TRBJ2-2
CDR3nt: TGTGCCAGCAGTTCGTTCAGCGGGCCCGGGGAGCTGTTTTTT
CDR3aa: CASSSFSGPGELFF

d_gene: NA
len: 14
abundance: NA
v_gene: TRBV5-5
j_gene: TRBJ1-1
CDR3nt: TGTGCCAGCAGCTGGGCAGGACAGAACGTAGAAGCTTTCTTT
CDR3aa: CASSWAGQNVEAFF

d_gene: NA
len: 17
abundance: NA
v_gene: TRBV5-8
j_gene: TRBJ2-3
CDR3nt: TGTGCCAGCAGCCGCCTAGCCAACAGGGAGAGTACAGATACGCAGTATTTT
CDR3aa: CASSRLANRESTDTQYF

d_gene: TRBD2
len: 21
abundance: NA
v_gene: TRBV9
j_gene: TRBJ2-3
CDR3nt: TGTGCCAGCAGCACGGGACTAAGTGGGGGTTGGGGTTTTAGGATATGGGATACGCAGTATTTT
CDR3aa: CASSTGLSGGWGFRIWDTQYF

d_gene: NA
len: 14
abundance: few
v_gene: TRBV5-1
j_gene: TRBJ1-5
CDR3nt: TGCGCCAGCAGCGTGGATAATAGCAATCAGCCCCAGCATTTT
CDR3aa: CASSVDNSNQPQHF

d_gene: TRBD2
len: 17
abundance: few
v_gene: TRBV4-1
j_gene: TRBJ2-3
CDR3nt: TGCGCCAGCAGCCAAGGAATAGGGACTAGCGGGAGATATACGCAGTATTTT
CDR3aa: CASSQGIGTSGRYTQYF

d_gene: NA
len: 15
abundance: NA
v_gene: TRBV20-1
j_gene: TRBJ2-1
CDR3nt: TGCAGTGCTAGAGATAGAGCGCGATTCTACAATGAGCAGTTCTTC
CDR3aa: CSARDRARFYNEQFF

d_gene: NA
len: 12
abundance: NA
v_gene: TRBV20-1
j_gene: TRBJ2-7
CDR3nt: TGCAGTGCTAGAATTGAGACCCACGAGCAGTACTTC
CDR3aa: CSARIETHEQYF

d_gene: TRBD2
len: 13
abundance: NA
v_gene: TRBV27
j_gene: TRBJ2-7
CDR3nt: TGTGCCAGCAGTATACTAGCGGGAGGTGAGCAGTACTTC
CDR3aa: CASSILAGGEQYF

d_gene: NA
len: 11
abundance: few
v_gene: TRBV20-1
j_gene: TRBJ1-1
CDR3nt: TGCAGTGCTAGAGGGTTGGGTGAAGCTTTCTTT
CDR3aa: CSARGLGEAFF

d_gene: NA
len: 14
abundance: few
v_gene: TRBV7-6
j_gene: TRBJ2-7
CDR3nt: TGTGCCAGCAGCTTAAGCAGGACGGCCTACGAGCAGTACTTC
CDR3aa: CASSLSRTAYEQYF

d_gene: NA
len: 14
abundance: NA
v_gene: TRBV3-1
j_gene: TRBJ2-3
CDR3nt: TGTGCCAGCAGTTACAGGGCATCGGCAGATACGCAGTATTTT
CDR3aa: CASSYRASADTQYF

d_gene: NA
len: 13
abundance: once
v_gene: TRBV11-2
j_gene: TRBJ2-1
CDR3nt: TGTGCCAGCAGCCCCCTGGCTAGTTATGAGCAGTTCTTC
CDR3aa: CASSPLASYEQFF

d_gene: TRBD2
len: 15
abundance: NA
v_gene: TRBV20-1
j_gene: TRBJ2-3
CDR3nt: TGCAGTGCCCATTTAGGAGGGAGCGGGAAAGATACGCAGTATTTT
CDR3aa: CSAHLGGSGKDTQYF

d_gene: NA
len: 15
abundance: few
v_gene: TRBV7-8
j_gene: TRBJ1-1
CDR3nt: TGTGCCAGCAGCTTTCGGGGTAGGGGTAACACTGAAGCTTTCTTT
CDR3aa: CASSFRGRGNTEAFF

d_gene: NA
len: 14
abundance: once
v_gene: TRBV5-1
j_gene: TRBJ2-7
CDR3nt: TGCGCCAGCAGCTTGATTGGGTTAGGTGATGAGCAGTACTTC
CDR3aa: CASSLIGLGDEQYF

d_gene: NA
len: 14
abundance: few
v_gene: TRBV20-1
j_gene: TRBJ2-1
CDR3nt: TGCAGTGCTCCACCTTGGGCCTCCTACAATGAGCAGTTCTTC
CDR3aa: CSAPPWASYNEQFF

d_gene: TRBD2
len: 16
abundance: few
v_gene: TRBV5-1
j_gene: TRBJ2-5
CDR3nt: TGCGCCAGCAGAACCTCAGTTGGCGGGAGGCCAGAGACCCAGTACTTC
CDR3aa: CASRTSVGGRPETQYF

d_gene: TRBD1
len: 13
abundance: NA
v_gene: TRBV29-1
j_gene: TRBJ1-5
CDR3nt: TGCAGCGTCCGACAGGGAAGCAATCAGCCCCAGCATTTT
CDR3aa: CSVRQGSNQPQHF

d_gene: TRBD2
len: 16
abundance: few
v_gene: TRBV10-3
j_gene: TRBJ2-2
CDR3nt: TGTGCCATCAGTGATCGTGGGAGGGTGAACACCGGGGAGCTGTTTTTT
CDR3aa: CAISDRGRVNTGELFF

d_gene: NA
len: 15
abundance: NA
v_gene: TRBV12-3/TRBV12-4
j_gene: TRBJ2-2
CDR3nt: TGTGCCAGCAGTTTAGCCATACAGGGCCCCGGGGAGCTGTTTTTT
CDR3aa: CASSLAIQGPGELFF

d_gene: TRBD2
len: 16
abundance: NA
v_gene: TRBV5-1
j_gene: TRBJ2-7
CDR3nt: TGCGCCAGCAGCCCGGAAGGACTAGCGGGATTCTGGGAGCAGTACTTC
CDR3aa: CASSPEGLAGFWEQYF

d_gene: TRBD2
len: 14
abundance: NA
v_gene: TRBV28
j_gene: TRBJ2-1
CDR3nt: TGTGCCAGCAGAGCTAGCGGATCCTACAATGAGCAGTTCTTC
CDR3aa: CASRASGSYNEQFF

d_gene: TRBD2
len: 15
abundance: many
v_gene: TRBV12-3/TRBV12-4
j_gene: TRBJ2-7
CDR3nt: TGTGCCAGCAGTTTGAATAGCGGGAGTAACTACGAGCAGTACTTC
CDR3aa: CASSLNSGSNYEQYF

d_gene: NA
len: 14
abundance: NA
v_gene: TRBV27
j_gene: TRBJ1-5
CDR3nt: TGTGCCAGCAGTCCAACTACAGAAAATCAGCCCCAGCATTTT
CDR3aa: CASSPTTENQPQHF

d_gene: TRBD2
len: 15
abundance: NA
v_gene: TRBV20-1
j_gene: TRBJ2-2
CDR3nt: TGCAGTGCCACTACTAGCGGGTGTGGTGCCGGGGAGCTGTTTTTT
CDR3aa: CSATTSGCGAGELFF

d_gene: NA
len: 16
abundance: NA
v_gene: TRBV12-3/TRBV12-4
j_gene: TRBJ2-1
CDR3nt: TGTGCCAGCAGCTTACGGACACCTCTAGGGATCAATGAGCAGTTCTTC
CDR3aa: CASSLRTPLGINEQFF

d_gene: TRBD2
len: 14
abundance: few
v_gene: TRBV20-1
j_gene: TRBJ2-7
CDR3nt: TGCAGTGCTAGAGTCGGGGGGGTCTCCTACGAGCAGTACTTC
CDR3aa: CSARVGGVSYEQYF